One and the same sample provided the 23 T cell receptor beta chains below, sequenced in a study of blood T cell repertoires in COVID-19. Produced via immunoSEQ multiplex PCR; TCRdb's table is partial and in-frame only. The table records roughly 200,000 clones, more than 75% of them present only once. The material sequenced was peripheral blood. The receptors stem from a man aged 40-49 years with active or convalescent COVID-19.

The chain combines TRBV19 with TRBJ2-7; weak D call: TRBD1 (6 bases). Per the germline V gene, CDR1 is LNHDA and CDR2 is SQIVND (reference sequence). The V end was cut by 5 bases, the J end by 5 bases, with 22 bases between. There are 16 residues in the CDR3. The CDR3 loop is CASSSQQGFVVHEQYF. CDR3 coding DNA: TGTGCCAGTAGTTCGCAACAGGGTTTCGTCGTCCACGAGCAGTACTTC.

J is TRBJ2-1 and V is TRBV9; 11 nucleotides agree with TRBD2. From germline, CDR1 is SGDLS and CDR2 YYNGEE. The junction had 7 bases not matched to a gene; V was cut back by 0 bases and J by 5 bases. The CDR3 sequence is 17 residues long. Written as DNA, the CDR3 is TGTGCCAGCAGCGTAGGGGTTAGCGGGGGGGCTCACAATGAGCAGTTCTTC. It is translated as CASSVGVSGGAHNEQFF.

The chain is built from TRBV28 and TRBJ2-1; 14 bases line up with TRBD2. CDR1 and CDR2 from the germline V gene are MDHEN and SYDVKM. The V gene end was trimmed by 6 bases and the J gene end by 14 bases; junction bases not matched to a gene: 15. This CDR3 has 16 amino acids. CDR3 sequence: CASSRRGTSGRGLKFF. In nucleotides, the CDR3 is TGTGCCAGCAGCAGGAGGGGGACTAGCGGGAGAGGTTTGAAGTTCTTC.

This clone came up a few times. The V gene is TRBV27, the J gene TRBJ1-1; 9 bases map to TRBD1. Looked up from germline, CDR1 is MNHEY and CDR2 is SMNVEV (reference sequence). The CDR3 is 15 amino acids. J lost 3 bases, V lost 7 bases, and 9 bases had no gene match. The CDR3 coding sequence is TGTGCCAGCAAAGGCCACAGGGGGCGCGACACTGAAGCTTTCTTT. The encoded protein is CASKGHRGRDTEAFF.

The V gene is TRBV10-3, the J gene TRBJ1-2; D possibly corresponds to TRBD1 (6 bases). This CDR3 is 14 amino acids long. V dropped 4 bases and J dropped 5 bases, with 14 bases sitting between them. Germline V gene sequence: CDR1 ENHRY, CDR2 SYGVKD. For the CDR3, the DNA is TGTGCCATCAGTGGAGGACAGCTACTATATGGCTACACCTTC. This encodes CAISGGQLLYGYTF.

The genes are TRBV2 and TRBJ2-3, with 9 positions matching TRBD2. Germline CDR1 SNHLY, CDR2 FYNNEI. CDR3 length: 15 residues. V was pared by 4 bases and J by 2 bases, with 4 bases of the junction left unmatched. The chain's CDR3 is CASSGAGGPTDTQYF. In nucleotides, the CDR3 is TGTGCCAGCAGTGGGGCGGGGGGGCCCACAGATACGCAGTATTTT.

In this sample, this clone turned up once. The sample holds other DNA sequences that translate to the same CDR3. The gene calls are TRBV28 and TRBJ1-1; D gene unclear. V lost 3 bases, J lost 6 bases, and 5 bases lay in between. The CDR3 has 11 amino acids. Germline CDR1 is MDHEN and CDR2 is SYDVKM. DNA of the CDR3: TGTGCCAGCAGTTTCGGAGCTGAAGCTTTCTTT. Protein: CASSFGAEAFF.

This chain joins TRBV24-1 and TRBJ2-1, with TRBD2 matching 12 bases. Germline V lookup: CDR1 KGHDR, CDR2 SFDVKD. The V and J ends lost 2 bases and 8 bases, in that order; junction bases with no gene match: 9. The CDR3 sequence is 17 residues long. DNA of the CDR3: TGTGCCACCAGTGATTCGGCTAGCGGGAGGGCGGGGGATGAGCAGTTCTTC. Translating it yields CATSDSASGRAGDEQFF.

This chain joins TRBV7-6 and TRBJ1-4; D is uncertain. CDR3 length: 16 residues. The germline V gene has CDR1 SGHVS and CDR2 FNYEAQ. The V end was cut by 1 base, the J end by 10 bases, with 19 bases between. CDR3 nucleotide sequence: TGTGCCAGCAGCTTAGAATCCCCCACCATCGCGGGAAAACTGTTTTTT. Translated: CASSLESPTIAGKLFF.

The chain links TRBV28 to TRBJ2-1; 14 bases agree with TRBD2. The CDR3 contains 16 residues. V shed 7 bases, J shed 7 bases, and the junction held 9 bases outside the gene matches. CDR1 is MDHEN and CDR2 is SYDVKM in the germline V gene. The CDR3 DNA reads TGTGCCAGCATCGAGACTAGCGGGAGGGCCGGAAATGAGCAGTTCTTC. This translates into CASIETSGRAGNEQFF.

The chain's CDR3 is CASASQGAREKLFF. In DNA, the CDR3 is TGTGCCAGCGCCTCACAGGGGGCGCGGGAAAAACTGTTTTTT. The rearrangement links TRBV28 to TRBJ1-4, with 9 bases that match TRBD1. V lost 8 bases to trimming and J lost 8 bases; unmatched junction nucleotides: 9. This CDR3 has 14 amino acids. Germline CDR1 is MDHEN and CDR2 is SYDVKM.

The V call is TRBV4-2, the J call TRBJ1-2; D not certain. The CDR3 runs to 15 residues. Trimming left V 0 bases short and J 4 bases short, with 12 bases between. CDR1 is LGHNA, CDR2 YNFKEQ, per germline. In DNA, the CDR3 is TGTGCCAGCAGCCAAGACAGTCCGGCGGGCTATGGCTACACCTTC. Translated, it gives CASSQDSPAGYGYTF.

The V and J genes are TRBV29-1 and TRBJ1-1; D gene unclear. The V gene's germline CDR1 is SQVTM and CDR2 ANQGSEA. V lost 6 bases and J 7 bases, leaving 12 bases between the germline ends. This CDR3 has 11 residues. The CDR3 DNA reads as TGCAGCGTCCTGTTCGGGAGTGAAGCTTTCTTT. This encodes CSVLFGSEAFF.

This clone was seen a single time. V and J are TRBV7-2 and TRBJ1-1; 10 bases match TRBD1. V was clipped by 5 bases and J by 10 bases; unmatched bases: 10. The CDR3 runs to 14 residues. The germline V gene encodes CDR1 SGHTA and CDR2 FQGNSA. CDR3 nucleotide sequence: TGTGCCAGCAGCCAGGGGACAGGGGTAGTACGAGCTTTCTTT. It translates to CASSQGTGVVRAFF.

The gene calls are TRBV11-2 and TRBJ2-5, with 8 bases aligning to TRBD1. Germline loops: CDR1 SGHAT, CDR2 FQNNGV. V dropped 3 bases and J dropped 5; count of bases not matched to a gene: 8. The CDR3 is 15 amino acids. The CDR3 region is CASSFATGAGETQYF. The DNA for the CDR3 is TGTGCCAGCAGCTTCGCGACAGGGGCGGGGGAGACCCAGTACTTC. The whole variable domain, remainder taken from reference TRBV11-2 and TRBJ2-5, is EAGVAQSPRYKIIEKRQSVAFWCNPISGHATLYWYQQILGQGPKLLIQFQNNGVVDDSQLPKDRFSAERLKGVDSTLKIQPAKLEDSAVYLCASSFATGAGETQYFGPGTRLLVL.

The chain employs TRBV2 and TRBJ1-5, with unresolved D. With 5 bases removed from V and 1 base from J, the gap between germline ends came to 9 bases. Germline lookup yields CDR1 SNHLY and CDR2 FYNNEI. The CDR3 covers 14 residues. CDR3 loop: CASSPGVSNQPQHF. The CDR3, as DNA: TGTGCCAGCAGTCCCGGGGTGAGCAATCAGCCCCAGCATTTT. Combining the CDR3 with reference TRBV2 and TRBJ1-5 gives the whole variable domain EPEVTQTPSHQVTQMGQEVILRCVPISNHLYFYWYRQILGQKVEFLVSFYNNEISEKSEIFDDQFSVERPDGSNFTLKIRSTKLEDSAMYFCASSPGVSNQPQHFGDGTRLSIL.

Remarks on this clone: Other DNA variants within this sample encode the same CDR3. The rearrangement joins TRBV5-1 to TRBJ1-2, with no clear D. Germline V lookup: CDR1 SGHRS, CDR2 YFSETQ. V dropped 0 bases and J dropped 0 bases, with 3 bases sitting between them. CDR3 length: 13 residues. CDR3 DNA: TGCGCCAGCAGCTTGGACTCTAACTATGGCTACACCTTC. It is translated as CASSLDSNYGYTF.

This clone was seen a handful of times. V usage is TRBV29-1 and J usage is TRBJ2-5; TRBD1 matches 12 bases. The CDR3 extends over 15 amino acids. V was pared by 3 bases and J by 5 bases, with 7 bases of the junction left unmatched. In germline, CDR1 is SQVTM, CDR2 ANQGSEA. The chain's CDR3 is CSVEPGQGAGETQYF. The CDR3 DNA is TGCAGCGTTGAGCCGGGACAGGGGGCGGGGGAGACCCAGTACTTC.

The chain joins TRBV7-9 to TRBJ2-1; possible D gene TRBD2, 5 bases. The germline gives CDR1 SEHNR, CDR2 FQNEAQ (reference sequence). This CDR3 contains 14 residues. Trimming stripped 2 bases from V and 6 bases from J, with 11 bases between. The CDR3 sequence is CASSLSGDLNEQFF. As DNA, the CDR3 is TGTGCCAGCAGCTTAAGCGGAGACCTCAATGAGCAGTTCTTC.

This CDR3 reads CASSLVGGGTNSPLHF. The DNA of the CDR3 is TGTGCCAGCAGCTTGGTCGGTGGGGGCACGAATTCACCCCTCCACTTT. The chain joins TRBV5-6 to TRBJ1-6; the D gene is possibly TRBD1 (6 bases). V gave up 0 bases and J gave up 7 bases, with 14 bases separating them. The CDR3 covers 16 residues. Germline CDR1 is SGHDT and CDR2 is YYEEEE.

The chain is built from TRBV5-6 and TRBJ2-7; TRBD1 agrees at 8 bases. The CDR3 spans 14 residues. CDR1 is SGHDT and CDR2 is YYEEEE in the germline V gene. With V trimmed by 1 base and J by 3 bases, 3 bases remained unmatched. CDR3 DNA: TGTGCCAGCAGCTTGACAGGGGGGCTCTACGAGCAGTACTTC. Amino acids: CASSLTGGLYEQYF.

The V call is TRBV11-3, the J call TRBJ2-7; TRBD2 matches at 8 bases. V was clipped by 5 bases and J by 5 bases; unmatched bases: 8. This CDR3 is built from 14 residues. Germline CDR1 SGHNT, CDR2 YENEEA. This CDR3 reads CASSPGLVSNEQYF. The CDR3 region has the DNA TGTGCCAGCAGCCCGGGACTAGTGTCCAACGAGCAGTACTTC.

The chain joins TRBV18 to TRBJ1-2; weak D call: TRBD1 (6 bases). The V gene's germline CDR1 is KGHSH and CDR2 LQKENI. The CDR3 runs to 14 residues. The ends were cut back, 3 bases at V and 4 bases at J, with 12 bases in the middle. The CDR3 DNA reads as TGTGCCAGCTCACCCCAGGGGTTTGGCTATGGCTACACCTTC. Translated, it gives CASSPQGFGYGYTF. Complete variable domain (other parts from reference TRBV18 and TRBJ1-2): NAGVMQNPRHLVRRRGQEARLRCSPMKGHSHVYWYRQLPEEGLKFMVYLQKENIIDESGMPKERFSAEFPKEGPSILRIQQVVRGDSAAYFCASSPQGFGYGYTFGSGTRLTVV.